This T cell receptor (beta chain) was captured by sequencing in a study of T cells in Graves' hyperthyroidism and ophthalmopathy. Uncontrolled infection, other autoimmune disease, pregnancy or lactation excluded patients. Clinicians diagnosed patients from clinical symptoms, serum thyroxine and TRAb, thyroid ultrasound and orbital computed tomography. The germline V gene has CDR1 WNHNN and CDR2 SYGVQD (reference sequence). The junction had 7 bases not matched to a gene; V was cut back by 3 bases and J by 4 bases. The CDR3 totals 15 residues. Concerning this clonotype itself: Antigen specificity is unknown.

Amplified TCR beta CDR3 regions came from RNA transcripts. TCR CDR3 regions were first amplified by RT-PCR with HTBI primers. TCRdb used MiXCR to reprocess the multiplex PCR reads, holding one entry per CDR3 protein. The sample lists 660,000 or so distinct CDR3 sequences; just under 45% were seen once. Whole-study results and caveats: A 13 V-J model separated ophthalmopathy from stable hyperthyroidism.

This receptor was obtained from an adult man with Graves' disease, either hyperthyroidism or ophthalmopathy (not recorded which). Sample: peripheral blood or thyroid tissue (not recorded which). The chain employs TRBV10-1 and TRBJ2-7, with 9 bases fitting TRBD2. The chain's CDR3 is CASSEIAGEWYEQYF. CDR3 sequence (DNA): TGCGCCAGCAGTGAAATAGCGGGAGAGTGGTACGAGCAGTACTTC.